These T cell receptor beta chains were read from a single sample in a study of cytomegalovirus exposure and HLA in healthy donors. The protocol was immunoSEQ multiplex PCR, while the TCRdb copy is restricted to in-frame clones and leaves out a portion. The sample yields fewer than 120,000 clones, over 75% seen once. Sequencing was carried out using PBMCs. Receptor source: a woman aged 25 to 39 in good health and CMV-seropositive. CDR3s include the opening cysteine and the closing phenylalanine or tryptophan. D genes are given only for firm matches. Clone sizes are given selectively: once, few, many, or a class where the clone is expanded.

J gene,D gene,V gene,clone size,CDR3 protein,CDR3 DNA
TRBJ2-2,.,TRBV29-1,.,CSVYVAAGELFF,TGCAGCGTTTACGTGGCGGCCGGGGAGCTGTTTTTT
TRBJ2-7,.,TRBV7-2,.,CASSVAVQYEQYF,TGTGCCAGCAGCGTAGCGGTACAGTACGAGCAGTACTTC
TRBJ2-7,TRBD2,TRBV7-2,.,CASSQAGGEYEQYF,TGTGCCAGCAGCCAAGCGGGGGGAGAGTACGAGCAGTACTTC
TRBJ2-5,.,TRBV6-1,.,CAANRDIQETQYF,TGTGCCGCCAACCGGGACATCCAAGAGACCCAGTACTTC
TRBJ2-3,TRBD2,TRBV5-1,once,CASSLGRVSTDTQYF,TGCGCCAGCAGTCTCGGGAGGGTTAGCACAGATACGCAGTATTTT
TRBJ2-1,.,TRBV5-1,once,CASSLVGRSNEQFF,TGCGCCAGCAGCTTGGTGGGCAGGTCAAATGAGCAGTTCTTC
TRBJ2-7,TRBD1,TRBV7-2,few,CASSWRQGWYEQYF,TGTGCCAGCAGCTGGCGACAGGGGTGGTACGAGCAGTACTTC
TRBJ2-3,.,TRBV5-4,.,CATGGGSRGVPDTQYF,TGTGCCACCGGAGGGGGGAGCCGGGGGGTACCAGATACGCAGTATTTT
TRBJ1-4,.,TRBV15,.,CATSRDRASGEKLFF,TGTGCCACCAGCAGAGACAGGGCTAGCGGTGAAAAACTGTTTTTT
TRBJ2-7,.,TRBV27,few,CASAATAGEQYF,TGTGCCAGCGCGGCTACCGCGGGCGAGCAGTACTTC
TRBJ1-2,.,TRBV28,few,CASSLTDDYGYTF,TGTGCCAGCAGTCTGACAGATGACTATGGCTACACCTTC
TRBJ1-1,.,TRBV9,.,CASSVAPGIEAFF,TGTGCCAGCAGCGTAGCCCCCGGGATTGAAGCTTTCTTT
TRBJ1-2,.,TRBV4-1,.,CASSQDGGGSGYTF,TGCGCCAGCAGCCAAGATGGGGGAGGCTCTGGCTACACCTTC
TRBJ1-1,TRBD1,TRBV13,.,CASSIGTGRRLNTEAFF,TGTGCCAGCAGCATAGGGACAGGGAGGAGGTTGAACACTGAAGCTTTCTTT
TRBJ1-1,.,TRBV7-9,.,CASSSSQGTTEAFF,TGTGCCAGCAGCTCCTCGCAAGGGACTACTGAAGCTTTCTTT
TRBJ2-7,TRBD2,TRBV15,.,CATSRPTPGGSEQYF,TGTGCCACCAGCAGACCCACACCCGGGGGGAGCGAGCAGTACTTC
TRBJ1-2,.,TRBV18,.,CASSTQQGHFYGYTF,TGTGCCAGCTCAACCCAGCAGGGCCACTTCTATGGCTACACCTTC
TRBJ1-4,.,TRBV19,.,CASSISRATNEKLFF,TGTGCCAGTAGTATCTCCAGGGCAACTAATGAAAAACTGTTTTTT
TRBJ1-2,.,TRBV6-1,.,CASSEGEGTSHGYTF,TGTGCCAGCAGTGAGGGGGAGGGGACATCACACGGCTACACCTTC
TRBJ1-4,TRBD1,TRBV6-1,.,CASRPGTGTSEKLFF,TGTGCCAGCAGGCCCGGGACAGGGACTTCGGAAAAACTGTTTTTT
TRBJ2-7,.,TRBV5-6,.,CASSGDTHSRYEQYF,TGTGCCAGCAGCGGGGACACCCATTCTAGATACGAGCAGTACTTC
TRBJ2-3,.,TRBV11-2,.,CASSTTAGSDTQYF,TGTGCCAGCAGCACGACGGCGGGGTCAGATACGCAGTATTTT
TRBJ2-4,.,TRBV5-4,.,CASSLTGAKNIQYF,TGTGCCAGCAGCTTGACGGGAGCCAAAAACATTCAGTACTTC
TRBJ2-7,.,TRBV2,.,CASRGAGPYEQYF,TGTGCCAGCAGGGGGGCTGGACCCTACGAGCAGTACTTC
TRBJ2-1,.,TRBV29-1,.,CSAKTPGISYNEQFF,TGCAGCGCCAAAACTCCAGGGATTTCCTACAATGAGCAGTTCTTC
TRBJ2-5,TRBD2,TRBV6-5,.,CASSRLAGRQETQYF,TGTGCCAGCTCCCGACTAGCGGGGAGACAAGAGACCCAGTACTTC
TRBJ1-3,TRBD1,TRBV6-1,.,CASSAAGTVGNTIYF,TGTGCCAGCAGTGCCGCCGGGACAGTGGGAAACACCATATATTTT
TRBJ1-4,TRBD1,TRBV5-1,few,CASSQMGQGNEKLFF,TGCGCCAGCAGCCAAATGGGACAGGGGAATGAAAAACTGTTTTTT
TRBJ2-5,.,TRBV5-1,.,CASSLAGTSETQYF,TGCGCCAGCAGCTTGGCCGGGACATCCGAGACCCAGTACTTC
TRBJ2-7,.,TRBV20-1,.,CSARLGSEQYF,TGCAGTGCTAGACTAGGTTCCGAGCAGTACTTC
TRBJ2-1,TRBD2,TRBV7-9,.,CASSFIAGYNEQFF,TGTGCCAGCAGCTTTATAGCGGGGTACAATGAGCAGTTCTTC
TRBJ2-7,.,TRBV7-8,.,CASGGYEQYF,TGTGCCAGTGGAGGCTACGAGCAGTACTTC
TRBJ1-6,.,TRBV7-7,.,CASSPPRPLHF,TGTGCTAGCAGCCCCCCCAGGCCCCTCCACTTT
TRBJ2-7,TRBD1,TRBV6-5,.,CASSYSTPGQAYEQYF,TGTGCCAGCAGTTACTCTACCCCCGGACAGGCCTACGAGCAGTACTTC
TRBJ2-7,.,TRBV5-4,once,CASSLGSGEQYF,TGTGCCAGCAGCTTGGGATCAGGCGAGCAGTACTTC
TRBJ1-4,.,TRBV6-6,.,CASSYEQGGFEKLFF,TGTGCCAGCAGTTACGAGCAGGGAGGATTTGAAAAACTGTTTTTT
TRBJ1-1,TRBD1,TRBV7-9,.,CASSLTRGQLGNTEAFF,TGTGCCAGCAGCTTAACCCGGGGACAGTTGGGGAACACTGAAGCTTTCTTT
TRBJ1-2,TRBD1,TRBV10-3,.,CAIREVRDRGLDGYTF,TGTGCCATCAGGGAAGTGAGGGACAGGGGGCTTGATGGCTACACCTTC